This TCR beta chain was obtained from a study of T-cell reconstitution after alpha-beta-depleted transplantation in children. Molecular barcoding with unique molecular identifiers was used for the TCRbeta library. A single record per CDR3 protein comes from TCRdb applying MiXCR to the PCR reads. Of some 350,000 distinct CDR3 sequences detected, around a tenth appear once; the ten largest clones hold approximately 2.3%. Trimming cost V 3 bases and J 3 bases, with 12 bases left between them. This CDR3 has 14 residues. Germline CDR1 is SGHAT and CDR2 is FQNNGV. This sequence joins TRBV11-2 and TRBJ2-7, with D possibly being TRBD2 (5 bases). The source is a human donor who donated a stem cell graft to a child with acute lymphoblastic leukemia. The specimen comprised PBMCs from the stem cell graft donor, sampled from the stem cell graft. The CDR3 bases are TGTGCCAGCAGCTTGGGCTTCGGGAACTACGAGCAGTACTTC. Translation: CASSLGFGNYEQYF.